The rows below give T cell receptor beta chains drawn from one sample of a study of blood T cell repertoires in COVID-19. Sequencing used immunoSEQ multiplex PCR; TCRdb keeps in-frame clones, though not all of them. The table shows 350,000 to 400,000 clones, with approximately 84% occurring only once. The material sequenced was PBMCs or T cells enriched from blood (not recorded which). The source is a woman aged 25 to 39 who had recovered from COVID-19. Each CDR3 is given with its conserved first and last residue. Each record gives: V gene, D gene, J gene, clone size, CDR3 protein, CDR3 DNA. The D gene is left open where the match is weak. Clone size, where shown, is once, few, many, or a class for clones that have expanded.

v_call: TRBV18
d_call: -
j_call: TRBJ1-1
clone_size: -
cdr3_aa: CASSPSDTEAFF
cdr3_nt: TGTGCCAGCTCCCCCTCTGACACTGAAGCTTTCTTT

v_call: TRBV14
d_call: TRBD1
j_call: TRBJ1-6
clone_size: few
cdr3_aa: CASSRYRGENSPLHF
cdr3_nt: TGTGCCAGCAGCCGCTACAGGGGAGAAAATTCACCCCTCCACTTT

v_call: TRBV5-5
d_call: -
j_call: TRBJ1-5
clone_size: -
cdr3_aa: CASSLGLTQPQHF
cdr3_nt: TGTGCCAGCAGCTTGGGGCTTACTCAGCCCCAGCATTTT

v_call: TRBV2
d_call: -
j_call: TRBJ1-5
clone_size: once
cdr3_aa: CASGPTSSNQPQHF
cdr3_nt: TGTGCCAGCGGGCCCACGAGTAGCAATCAGCCCCAGCATTTT

v_call: TRBV11-2
d_call: TRBD1
j_call: TRBJ2-5
clone_size: -
cdr3_aa: CASSLVGTGGETQYF
cdr3_nt: TGTGCCAGCAGCTTAGTAGGGACAGGGGGAGAGACCCAGTACTTC

v_call: TRBV12-3/TRBV12-4
d_call: TRBD1
j_call: TRBJ1-2
clone_size: -
cdr3_aa: CASSRGQYGYTF
cdr3_nt: TGTGCCAGCAGTCGGGGACAGTATGGCTACACCTTC

v_call: TRBV5-6
d_call: -
j_call: TRBJ1-2
clone_size: once
cdr3_aa: CASSLTVGYGYTF
cdr3_nt: TGTGCCAGCAGCCTGACAGTAGGGTATGGCTACACCTTC

v_call: TRBV9
d_call: TRBD2
j_call: TRBJ2-1
clone_size: -
cdr3_aa: CASSDSGGASYNEQFF
cdr3_nt: TGTGCCAGCAGCGATAGCGGGGGGGCCTCCTACAATGAGCAGTTCTTC

v_call: TRBV19
d_call: TRBD1
j_call: TRBJ1-2
clone_size: -
cdr3_aa: CASSATGAPPGYTF
cdr3_nt: TGTGCCAGTAGTGCAACAGGGGCCCCCCCTGGCTACACCTTC

v_call: TRBV10-3
d_call: -
j_call: TRBJ2-7
clone_size: few
cdr3_aa: CAISRRQERTYEQYF
cdr3_nt: TGTGCCATCAGTCGTCGACAGGAGAGGACCTACGAGCAGTACTTC

v_call: TRBV4-1
d_call: TRBD1
j_call: TRBJ2-7
clone_size: few
cdr3_aa: CASSQVLGQELYEQYF
cdr3_nt: TGCGCCAGCAGCCAAGTCTTGGGACAGGAACTCTACGAGCAGTACTTC

v_call: TRBV6-5
d_call: TRBD1
j_call: TRBJ1-5
clone_size: once
cdr3_aa: CASTWTGGLGPQHF
cdr3_nt: TGTGCCAGCACGTGGACAGGGGGCTTGGGACCCCAGCATTTT

v_call: TRBV11-2
d_call: -
j_call: TRBJ1-1
clone_size: -
cdr3_aa: CASSLGPKAFF
cdr3_nt: TGTGCCAGCAGCTTGGGGCCCAAAGCTTTCTTT

v_call: TRBV19
d_call: -
j_call: TRBJ2-6
clone_size: -
cdr3_aa: CASSPMTGASAGANVLTF
cdr3_nt: TGTGCCAGTAGTCCTATGACAGGAGCGAGCGCTGGGGCCAACGTCCTGACTTTC

v_call: TRBV5-1
d_call: -
j_call: TRBJ2-1
clone_size: -
cdr3_aa: CASSFNTGFNEQFF
cdr3_nt: TGCGCCAGCAGCTTTAACACAGGGTTCAATGAGCAGTTCTTC

v_call: TRBV27
d_call: TRBD2
j_call: TRBJ2-1
clone_size: -
cdr3_aa: CASSVGTSGYNEQFF
cdr3_nt: TGTGCCAGCAGTGTCGGGACTAGCGGATACAATGAGCAGTTCTTC

v_call: TRBV7-8
d_call: -
j_call: TRBJ2-7
clone_size: -
cdr3_aa: CASSLVSASEQYF
cdr3_nt: TGTGCCAGCAGCTTAGTTTCCGCGAGCGAGCAGTACTTC

v_call: TRBV6-5
d_call: TRBD1
j_call: TRBJ1-1
clone_size: -
cdr3_aa: CASSYWGQTNTEAFF
cdr3_nt: TGTGCCAGCAGCTACTGGGGACAGACGAACACTGAAGCTTTCTTT

v_call: TRBV13
d_call: TRBD2
j_call: TRBJ2-1
clone_size: -
cdr3_aa: CASTFPSGSSNEQFF
cdr3_nt: TGTGCCAGCACCTTTCCTAGCGGGAGTTCTAATGAGCAGTTCTTC

v_call: TRBV5-4
d_call: -
j_call: TRBJ2-3
clone_size: -
cdr3_aa: CASSFQQGTQYF
cdr3_nt: TGTGCCAGCAGCTTCCAGCAGGGTACGCAGTATTTT

v_call: TRBV19
d_call: -
j_call: TRBJ2-7
clone_size: -
cdr3_aa: CASRRGSSYEQYF
cdr3_nt: TGTGCCAGTAGGAGGGGGAGCTCCTACGAGCAGTACTTC

v_call: TRBV7-6
d_call: -
j_call: TRBJ1-2
clone_size: -
cdr3_aa: CASSLEGLGSDGYTF
cdr3_nt: TGTGCCAGCAGCTTAGAAGGGTTGGGGAGCGATGGCTACACCTTC

v_call: TRBV30
d_call: TRBD1
j_call: TRBJ1-3
clone_size: -
cdr3_aa: CAWYGTGGATSGNTIYF
cdr3_nt: TGTGCCTGGTACGGGACAGGGGGAGCGACCTCTGGAAACACCATATATTTT

v_call: TRBV28
d_call: TRBD1
j_call: TRBJ1-6
clone_size: -
cdr3_aa: CASIPGTANSPLHF
cdr3_nt: TGTGCCAGCATTCCCGGGACAGCTAATTCACCCCTCCACTTT

v_call: TRBV5-1
d_call: TRBD1
j_call: TRBJ1-2
clone_size: -
cdr3_aa: CASSTTGQGTSGYTF
cdr3_nt: TGCGCCAGCAGCACGACGGGACAGGGTACTAGTGGCTACACCTTC

v_call: TRBV28
d_call: -
j_call: TRBJ2-3
clone_size: -
cdr3_aa: CASSLGADTQYF
cdr3_nt: TGTGCCAGCAGTCTCGGAGCAGATACGCAGTATTTT

v_call: TRBV24-1
d_call: TRBD1
j_call: TRBJ2-7
clone_size: few
cdr3_aa: CATSDFWDSYEQYF
cdr3_nt: TGTGCCACCAGTGATTTTTGGGACAGCTACGAGCAGTACTTC

v_call: TRBV2
d_call: -
j_call: TRBJ2-3
clone_size: -
cdr3_aa: CASSEQRGTDTQYF
cdr3_nt: TGTGCCAGCAGCGAGCAGCGGGGCACAGATACGCAGTATTTT

v_call: TRBV19
d_call: TRBD2
j_call: TRBJ2-1
clone_size: -
cdr3_aa: CASSAREVNEQFF
cdr3_nt: TGTGCCAGTAGTGCCCGGGAGGTGAATGAGCAGTTCTTC

v_call: TRBV7-9
d_call: -
j_call: TRBJ2-7
clone_size: -
cdr3_aa: CASSLAPGAYEQYF
cdr3_nt: TGTGCCAGCAGCTTAGCGCCCGGGGCCTACGAGCAGTACTTC

v_call: TRBV7-8
d_call: -
j_call: TRBJ2-2
clone_size: -
cdr3_aa: CASSLGSVSIRGELFF
cdr3_nt: TGTGCCAGCAGCTTAGGTTCGGTTAGCATAAGAGGGGAGCTGTTTTTT

v_call: TRBV13
d_call: -
j_call: TRBJ2-7
clone_size: -
cdr3_aa: CASSKGTSEQYF
cdr3_nt: TGTGCCAGCAGCAAAGGGACTTCCGAGCAGTACTTC

v_call: TRBV30
d_call: TRBD2
j_call: TRBJ2-1
clone_size: -
cdr3_aa: CAWSQRGGPRNEQFF
cdr3_nt: TGTGCCTGGAGTCAGCGGGGGGGCCCTCGCAATGAGCAGTTCTTC

v_call: TRBV7-2
d_call: -
j_call: TRBJ1-5
clone_size: -
cdr3_aa: CASSQPGGFQPQHF
cdr3_nt: TGTGCCAGCAGCCAACCCGGGGGTTTTCAGCCCCAGCATTTT

v_call: TRBV2
d_call: -
j_call: TRBJ2-2
clone_size: once
cdr3_aa: CASSPGRGNTGELFF
cdr3_nt: TGTGCCAGCAGCCCTGGCAGGGGAAATACCGGGGAGCTGTTTTTT

v_call: TRBV9
d_call: -
j_call: TRBJ1-2
clone_size: -
cdr3_aa: CASSRSPGLYYGYTF
cdr3_nt: TGTGCCAGCAGCCGATCACCGGGACTGTACTATGGCTACACCTTC

v_call: TRBV27
d_call: TRBD1
j_call: TRBJ1-5
clone_size: -
cdr3_aa: CASSLTRGEGQPQHF
cdr3_nt: TGTGCCAGCAGTTTAACCAGGGGGGAAGGTCAGCCCCAGCATTTT

v_call: TRBV3-1/TRBV3-2
d_call: TRBD2
j_call: TRBJ2-1
clone_size: -
cdr3_aa: CASSQVAGGPSSYNEQFF
cdr3_nt: TGTGCCAGCAGCCAAGTTGCGGGAGGCCCCAGCTCCTACAATGAGCAGTTCTTC

v_call: TRBV7-9
d_call: TRBD1
j_call: TRBJ2-1
clone_size: few
cdr3_aa: CASSHGTGSRNEQFF
cdr3_nt: TGTGCCAGCAGCCACGGGACAGGGAGTCGCAATGAGCAGTTCTTC

v_call: TRBV7-9
d_call: -
j_call: TRBJ2-7
clone_size: -
cdr3_aa: CASSSWDGSSYEQYF
cdr3_nt: TGTGCCAGCAGTTCTTGGGACGGGAGCTCCTACGAGCAGTACTTC

v_call: TRBV5-1
d_call: TRBD2
j_call: TRBJ2-5
clone_size: once
cdr3_aa: CASSLGTSGSRRETQYF
cdr3_nt: TGCGCCAGCAGCTTGGGAACTAGCGGGAGTAGGCGTGAGACCCAGTACTTC

v_call: TRBV11-2
d_call: -
j_call: TRBJ1-2
clone_size: few
cdr3_aa: CASSPQGTLYGYTF
cdr3_nt: TGTGCCAGCAGTCCCCAGGGGACCCTCTATGGCTACACCTTC

v_call: TRBV5-4
d_call: TRBD2
j_call: TRBJ2-7
clone_size: -
cdr3_aa: CASSPFGLVNEQYF
cdr3_nt: TGTGCCAGCAGCCCCTTCGGACTAGTGAACGAGCAGTACTTC

v_call: TRBV19
d_call: TRBD1
j_call: TRBJ1-2
clone_size: -
cdr3_aa: CASTGGTGGRTDHGYTF
cdr3_nt: TGTGCCAGCACCGGGGGAACAGGGGGCCGTACCGATCATGGCTACACCTTC

v_call: TRBV7-2
d_call: TRBD2
j_call: TRBJ2-3
clone_size: -
cdr3_aa: CASSVSGSYADTQYF
cdr3_nt: TGTGCCAGCAGCGTTAGCGGGAGTTACGCAGATACGCAGTATTTT

v_call: TRBV6-5
d_call: TRBD1
j_call: TRBJ2-7
clone_size: once
cdr3_aa: CASSGTGGYEQYF
cdr3_nt: TGTGCCAGCTCTGGGACAGGGGGCTACGAGCAGTACTTC

v_call: TRBV4-1
d_call: -
j_call: TRBJ1-1
clone_size: -
cdr3_aa: CASSQDLGGGDTEAFF
cdr3_nt: TGCGCCAGCAGCCAAGATCTAGGGGGGGGAGACACTGAAGCTTTCTTT